This entry is about one T cell receptor (beta chain). The table lists this clone with a few counts. No antigen is known for it. No base qualities exist here, and no much larger clone lies one base off it. The data derive from a study of beta chain features in type 1 diabetes (dated by TCRdb to the late 2010s). At the level of the whole study: No differences in mean age, gender distribution, total cell number or subset yield were found between patients and healthy donors. Across all samples, 107,917,701 sorted cells were examined, and cell number per subset correlated strongly with RNA yield. In the study, TCRB repertoires of sorted circulating CD4+ T cell subsets from recently diagnosed type 1 diabetes patients were compared with those of matched healthy donors. Naive and central memory subsets were obtained from all 28 donors, but regulatory and stem cell-like memory subsets were isolated from only 8 patients and about eight healthy donors.

Each donor gave one peripheral blood draw, approximately 110 mL on average, collected into heparinised tubes. Using a panel that included CD45RO, CCR7, CD25, CD127, CD95 and CD27, naive, central memory, regulatory and stem cell-like memory CD4+ T cells were sorted on a BD FACSAria II. Purity was above 95% for every sorted population. PBMCs were isolated right away by Lymphoprep density gradient centrifugation and were stained directly, without culture. So that batch effects would be minimized, each experiment stained and sorted samples in pairs, pairing one healthy donor with one patient. Including the terminal cysteine and phenylalanine, the CDR3 comprises 17 residues. Kept here is only the CDR3 DNA, which spans 51 bases and is read in frame from base 1. Relative to germline, V is 4 bases shorter and J is 2 bases shorter, with 15 bases between their ends. The entire isolated RNA was reverse transcribed using the High Capacity cDNA Reverse Transcription Kit, and thus expressed TCRB transcripts were sequenced. Naive, central memory and regulatory T cell samples underwent deep immunoSEQ sequencing, averaging about 3.3 million total reads per sample. After sorted cells were lysed in RLT buffer, RNA was extracted with DNase-treated RNeasy Micro or Mini kits, with the choice depending on cell number. To prevent cross-contamination, each cell subset was processed individually, whereas patient and healthy donor samples were processed jointly. The immunoSEQ multiplex PCR was used to amplify TCRB sequences from cDNA, yielding 87-bp fragments that span the CDR3 region. Amplicons were sequenced on the Illumina HiSeq platform. Per the authors' processing: Synthetic template baselines were used to correct PCR bias computationally, reads within Hamming distance 2 were collapsed together, and singletons that could not be merged were discarded. By aligning reads against IMGT, V, D and J genes, CDR3 length, and insertions or deletions at six rearrangement sites were assigned. Clonotype counts were normalized to sorted cell number within each subset before computing true diversity and Gini coefficients with the tcR R package. Repertoire sharing was quantified using the overlap coefficient calculated on TCRB nucleotide sequences. As a proxy for the pre-selection repertoire, out-of-frame TCRB sequences from naive cells were analyzed. TCRdb limited this immuneACCESS table to in-frame rearrangements with V and J called. A share of clones is missing; checked studies link under half to unresolved V genes, and the rest is unexplained. Clone size and V and J calls were adopted from that table, with D and trimming inferred from the DNA. The sample profile shows 200,000 to 300,000 clones; approximately 15% of them were found once. Around 0.019% of the sample is taken by the ten largest.

Study-wide findings and limitations: The naive, central memory and regulatory TCRB repertoires appeared to resemble one another more closely among patients than among healthy donors. PCR might favor shorter templates, but patient and control samples were amplified and corrected together, so any skew would affect both groups equally. Type 1 diabetes patients showed a moderate but significant shortening of TCRB CDR3 length in all four CD4+ subsets. Because cDNA rather than genomic DNA was sequenced, highly expressing activated cells could have been over-represented, although no difference in activation and CD3 levels was found between groups. Only small numbers of individuals were included in the HLA sub-analyses, which left unresolved whether HLA type had any influence on TCRB rearrangement. Patients with type 1 diabetes made fewer insertions and deleted more nucleotides at VDJ recombination sites, implying thymic rearrangement abnormalities.

Recombination linked TRBV23-1 to TRBJ2-6, with TRBD2 as a weak D call on 5 bases. TRBV23-1 is flagged as an ORF with uncertain function. This clonotype was obtained from a man in his thirties or forties with type 1 diabetes. Material: naive CD4+ T cells from blood. The sample's cell subset or site label, decoded: true naive CD4+ T cells. The nucleotide sequence reads TGCGCCAGCAGTCGCACATTCGGGAAGACTGGGGCCAACGTCCTGACTTTC. This sequence encodes CASSRTFGKTGANVLTF.